This T cell receptor (beta chain) was sequenced in a study of blood T cell repertoires in COVID-19. Whole-study context: COVID-19 samples from acute and convalescent phases originated in the United States, Italy and Spain. T cells, B-cell-depleted T cells, or PBMCs provided the cDNA or gDNA that served as material.

Original analysis: Amplification of reference gene primers provided the estimated nucleated cell counts. Sequencing was performed with immunoSEQ multiplex PCR; in TCRdb, only in-frame clones are kept and a portion is missing. The V and J calls and the clone size are those of that table, but D and trimming were determined from the DNA. Of approximately 210,000 clones listed, roughly 89% are singletons. In its sample, this clone was seen once. CDR3 length: 17 residues. CDR1 SGHRS and CDR2 YFSETQ come from the germline V gene. Unmatched junction bases numbered 14, after V lost 0 bases and J lost 8 bases.

This clonotype was sampled from a young man who had recovered from COVID-19. The V and J genes are TRBV5-1 and TRBJ1-2, with 9 bases fitting TRBD1. Sequenced sample: peripheral blood. The CDR3 region has the DNA TGCGCCAGCAGCTTGGGGGGACAGGGAGGGAGAGTCGTCGGCTACACCTTC. Protein: CASSLGGQGGRVVGYTF.